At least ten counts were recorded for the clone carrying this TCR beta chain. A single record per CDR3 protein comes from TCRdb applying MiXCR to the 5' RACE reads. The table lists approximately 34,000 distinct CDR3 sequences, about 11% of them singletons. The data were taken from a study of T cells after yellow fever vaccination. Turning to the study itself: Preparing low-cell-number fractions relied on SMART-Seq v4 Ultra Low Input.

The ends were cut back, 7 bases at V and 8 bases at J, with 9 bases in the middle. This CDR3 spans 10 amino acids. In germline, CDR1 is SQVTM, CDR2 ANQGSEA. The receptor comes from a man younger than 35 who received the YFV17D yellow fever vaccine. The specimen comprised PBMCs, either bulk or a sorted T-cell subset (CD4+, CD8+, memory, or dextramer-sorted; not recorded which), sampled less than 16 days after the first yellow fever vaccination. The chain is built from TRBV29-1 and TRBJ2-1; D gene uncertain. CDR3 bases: TGCAGCGACGGTGTCGATGAGCAGTTCTTC. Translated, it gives CSDGVDEQFF.